This record concerns one TCR beta chain sequence. No antigen is known for it. The sample belongs to a study of cytomegalovirus exposure and HLA in healthy donors. Points from the study as a whole: Most sequenced TCRs were rare (though some public TCRs occurred in many donors).

Trimming stripped 2 bases from V and 4 bases from J, with 12 bases between. This CDR3 spans 15 amino acids. The germline V gene has CDR1 SGHTA and CDR2 FQGTGA. Libraries were prepared by immunoSEQ multiplex PCR; TCRdb keeps only in-frame clonotypes and omits some of them. The repertoire holds 200,000 to 250,000 clones, with around 80% as singletons. Separate from the roughly 670-subject first cohort, the roughly 120-subject validation cohort was the one that the donors belonged to. The J gene is TRBJ2-1, the V gene TRBV7-3; D is perhaps TRBD2 (6 bases). The sequence was collected from a woman aged 30 to 39 in good health and CMV-seropositive. The sample taken for sequencing was PBMCs. CDR3 sequence (DNA): TGTGCCAGCAGCTTAGATAGCGGAGCGTACAATGAGCAGTTCTTC. It codes for CASSLDSGAYNEQFF.